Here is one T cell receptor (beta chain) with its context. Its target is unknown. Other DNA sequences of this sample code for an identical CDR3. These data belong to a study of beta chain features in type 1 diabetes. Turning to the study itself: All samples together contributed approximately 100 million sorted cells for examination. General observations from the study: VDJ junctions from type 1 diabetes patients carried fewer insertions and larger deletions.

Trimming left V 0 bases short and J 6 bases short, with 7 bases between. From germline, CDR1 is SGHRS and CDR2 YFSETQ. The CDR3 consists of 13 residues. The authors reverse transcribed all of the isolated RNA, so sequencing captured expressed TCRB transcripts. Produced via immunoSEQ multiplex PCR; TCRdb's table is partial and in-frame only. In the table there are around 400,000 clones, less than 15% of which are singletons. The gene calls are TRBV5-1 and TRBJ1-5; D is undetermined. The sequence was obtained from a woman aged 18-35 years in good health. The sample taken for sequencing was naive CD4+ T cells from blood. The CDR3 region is CASSLAGGQPQHF. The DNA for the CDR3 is TGCGCCAGCAGCTTGGCAGGTGGTCAGCCCCAGCATTTT.